This T cell receptor beta chain was documented in a study of T-cell memory formation after mild COVID-19. Study-level results: Within pre-infection memory, some responding clones were found, suggesting cross-reactive memory joined.

Turning to this clonotype: The antigen remains undetermined.

TCRdb re-called the 5' RACE reads with MiXCR, one entry per CDR3 protein. The sample lists about 170,000 distinct CDR3 sequences; approximately 13% were seen once. The germline V gene encodes CDR1 SGHRS and CDR2 YFSETQ. V lost 0 bases to trimming and J lost 10 bases, with 13 bases between them. The CDR3 consists of 13 residues. This receptor was taken from a man between 18 and 29 years old who had mild COVID-19 (a few samples of this study predate the infection). Cell type and time point are not known. V usage is TRBV5-1 and J usage is TRBJ2-5; D is possibly TRBD1 (6 bases). The sample taken for sequencing was PBMCs or a T cell subset sorted from them (not recorded which). CDR3 sequence: CASSLEQGRVQYF. The CDR3 DNA reads TGCGCCAGCAGCTTGGAACAGGGACGTGTCCAGTACTTC. Full variable domain (rest looked up from reference TRBV5-1 and TRBJ2-5): KAGVTQTPRYLIKTRGQQVTLSCSPISGHRSVSWYQQTPGQGLQFLFEYFSETQRNKGNFPGRFSGRQFSNSRSEMNVSTLELGDSALYLCASSLEQGRVQYFGPGTRLLVL.